This T cell receptor beta chain was profiled in a study of shared clonotypes between healthy human individuals. Study-wide results and caveats: With few donors, the genetic and exposure-history diversity represented was limited.

Germline V gene lookup returns CDR1 SQVTM and CDR2 ANQGSEA. Trimming cost V 5 bases and J 1 base, with 11 bases left between them. This CDR3 has 13 amino acids. Of note for this clone: Its target is unknown.

Repertoires were generated with immunoSEQ multiplex PCR, while TCRdb's copy carries only in-frame clones and drops some. Among about 99,000 clones listed, approximately 51% were seen once. Material: PBMCs. The rearrangement uses TRBV29-1 and TRBJ1-2, with D perhaps TRBD1 (5 bases). The clonotype was recovered from a middle-aged woman in good health. Some clones in this sample may be carry-over from other donors' samples. CDR3 bases: TGCAGCGTTCTCAGGACACTTAACTATGGCTACACCTTC. It encodes CSVLRTLNYGYTF.